Here is one TCR beta chain with its context. Sequencing used immunoSEQ multiplex PCR; TCRdb keeps in-frame clones, though not all of them. This table holds some 50,000 clones, 60% to 85% found once. The data derive from a study of pediatric ulcerative colitis. One to two pinch biopsies were taken from the rectum during colonoscopy. Germline V gives CDR1 MGHRA, CDR2 YSYEKL. This CDR3 has 19 amino acids. Trimming pared 5 bases from V and 0 bases from J, leaving 25 bases between. The sample was gut tissue. The sequence was collected from a girl aged 10 to 17 with moderate ulcerative colitis. The J gene is TRBJ2-5, the V gene TRBV4-1; D is possibly TRBD1 or TRBD2 (5 bases each). This CDR3 is CASSYPMGRGFINQETQYF. As DNA, the CDR3 is TGCGCCAGCAGCTACCCGATGGGACGGGGATTTATAAACCAAGAGACCCAGTACTTC.